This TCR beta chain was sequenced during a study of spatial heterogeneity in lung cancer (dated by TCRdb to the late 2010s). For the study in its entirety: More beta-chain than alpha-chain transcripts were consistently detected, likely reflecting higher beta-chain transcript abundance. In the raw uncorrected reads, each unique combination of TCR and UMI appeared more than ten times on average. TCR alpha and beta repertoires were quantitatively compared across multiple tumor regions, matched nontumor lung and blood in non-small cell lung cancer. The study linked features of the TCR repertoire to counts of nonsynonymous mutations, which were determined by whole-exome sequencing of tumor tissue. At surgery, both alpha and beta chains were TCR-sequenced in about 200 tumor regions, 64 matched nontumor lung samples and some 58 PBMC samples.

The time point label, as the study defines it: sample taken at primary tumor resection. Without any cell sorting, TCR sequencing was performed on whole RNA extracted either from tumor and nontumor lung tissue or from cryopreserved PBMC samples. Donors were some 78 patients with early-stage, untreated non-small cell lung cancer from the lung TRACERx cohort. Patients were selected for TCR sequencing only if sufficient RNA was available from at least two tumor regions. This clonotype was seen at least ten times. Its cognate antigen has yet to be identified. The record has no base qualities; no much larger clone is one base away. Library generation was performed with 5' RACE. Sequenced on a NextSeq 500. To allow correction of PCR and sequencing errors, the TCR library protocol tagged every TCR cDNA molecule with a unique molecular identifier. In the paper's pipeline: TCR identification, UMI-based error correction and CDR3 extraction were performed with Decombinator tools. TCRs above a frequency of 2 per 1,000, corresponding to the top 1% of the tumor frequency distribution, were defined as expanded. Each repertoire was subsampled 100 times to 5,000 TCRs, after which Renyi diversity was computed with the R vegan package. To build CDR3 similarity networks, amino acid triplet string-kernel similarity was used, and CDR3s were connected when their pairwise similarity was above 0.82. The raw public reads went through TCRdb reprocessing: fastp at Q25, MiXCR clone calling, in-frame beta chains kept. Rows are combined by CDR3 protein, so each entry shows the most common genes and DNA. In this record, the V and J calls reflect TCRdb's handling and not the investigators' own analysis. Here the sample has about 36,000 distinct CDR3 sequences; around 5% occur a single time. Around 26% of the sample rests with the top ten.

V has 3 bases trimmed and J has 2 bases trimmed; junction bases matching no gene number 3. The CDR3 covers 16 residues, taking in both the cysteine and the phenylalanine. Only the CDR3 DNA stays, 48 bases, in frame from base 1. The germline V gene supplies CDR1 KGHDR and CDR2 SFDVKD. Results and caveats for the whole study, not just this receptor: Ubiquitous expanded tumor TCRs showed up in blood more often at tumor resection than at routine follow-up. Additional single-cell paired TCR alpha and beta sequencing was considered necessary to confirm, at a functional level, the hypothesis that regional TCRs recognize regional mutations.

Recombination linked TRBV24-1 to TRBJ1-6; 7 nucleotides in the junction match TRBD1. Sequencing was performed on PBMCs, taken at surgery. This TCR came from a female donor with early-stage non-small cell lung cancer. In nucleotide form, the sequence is TGTGCCACCAGTGATCGGGACAGAACCTATAATTCACCCCTCCACTTT. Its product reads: CATSDRDRTYNSPLHF.